This TCR beta chain came from a study of T-cell reconstitution after alpha-beta-depleted transplantation in children. Overall study results and limits: Fresh T-cell production supplied most of the T-cell counts and diversity seen one year after transplant. Expanded clones from the graft, numbering several hundred, reportedly supplied alpha-beta T cells about two months after transplant. In some patients, recipient T cells and intrathymic progenitors surviving conditioning explained high day-60 diversity.

V lost 3 bases and J lost 6; bases outside the gene matches: 4. In germline, CDR1 is MNHEY, CDR2 SVGAGI. The CDR3 has 14 residues. A remark on this clonotype: Antigen: not known.

Researchers prepared the TCRbeta library using unique molecular identifiers, the study reports. A single record per CDR3 protein comes from TCRdb applying MiXCR to the PCR reads. The sample consists of a few hundred thousand distinct CDR3 sequences, roughly 44% of them appearing once. The sequencing here drew on PBMCs, taken before TCRalphabeta/CD19-depleted stem cell transplant. The chain uses TRBV6-5 and TRBJ2-7; 11 bases align to TRBD1. This receptor was obtained from a girl aged 2-10 years with aplastic anemia, due to receive a stem cell transplant. CDR3 coding DNA: TGTGCCAGCAGTTATGGGACAGGGGGTAGCGAGCAGTACTTC. Its translation: CASSYGTGGSEQYF.